These 27 T cell receptor beta chains were sequenced from one sample in a study of graft-versus-host responses after intestinal transplantation. Produced via immunoSEQ multiplex PCR; TCRdb's table is partial and in-frame only. The sample lists more than 20,000 clones; 85% to 95% were seen once. The sample in question was PBMCs, obtained approximately 260 days after intestinal transplant. Receptors were obtained from a human patient who received an intestinal transplant, so some T cells may come from the graft donor.

This chain links TRBV11-3 with TRBJ2-1; 10 bases align to TRBD2. There are 15 residues in the CDR3. V was clipped by 3 bases and J by 5 bases; unmatched bases: 4. Per germline, CDR1 SGHNT and CDR2 YENEEA. The CDR3 DNA sequence: TGTGCCAGCAGCTTGGGACTAGCGATGAACAATGAGCAGTTCTTC. It encodes CASSLGLAMNNEQFF.

A single count supports this clone. The rearrangement links TRBV15 to TRBJ1-2, with TRBD1 as a possible D gene (5 bases). V was clipped by 3 bases and J by 5 bases, with 10 bases between them. In germline, CDR1 is LNHNV, CDR2 YYDKDF (reference sequence). The CDR3 is made up of 13 amino acids. In DNA form, the CDR3 reads TGTGCCACCAGCAGTCAGGGATGGTATGGCTACACCTTC. Translation: CATSSQGWYGYTF.

The V gene is TRBV12-5, the J gene TRBJ1-2; D ambiguous. Germline CDR1 reads LGHNT; CDR2 reads FRNRAP. This CDR3 is built from 19 residues. Trimming stripped 2 bases from V and 0 bases from J, with 22 bases between. The CDR3, as DNA: TGTGCTAGTGGTTTGCCGACTCCCTCAGACTCACCAGCTAACTATGGCTACACCTTC. The encoded protein is CASGLPTPSDSPANYGYTF.

V is TRBV30 and J is TRBJ2-1, with TRBD2 matching 8 bases. This CDR3 comprises 16 residues. The junction had 15 bases not matched to a gene; V was cut back by 7 bases and J by 4 bases. The germline V gene has CDR1 GTSNPN and CDR2 SVGIG (reference sequence). The CDR3 loop reads CASPSEVAGTYNEQFF. CDR3 bases: TGTGCCTCCCCAAGTGAGGTAGCGGGGACTTACAATGAGCAGTTCTTC.

The chain combines TRBV11-1 with TRBJ2-1; no firm D call. This CDR3 has 14 amino acids. Germline V gives CDR1 SGHAT, CDR2 FQDESV (reference sequence). The V and J ends lost 0 bases and 8 bases respectively, with 11 bases between them. CDR3 DNA sequence: TGTGCCAGCAGCTTAGCCCTTCTGGTTCATGAGCAGTTCTTC. Its translation: CASSLALLVHEQFF.

The V gene is TRBV27, the J gene TRBJ2-3; 9 bases agree with TRBD2. The germline V gene has CDR1 MNHEY and CDR2 SMNVEV (reference sequence). The CDR3 has 17 residues. The trim removed 4 bases at V and 5 bases at J, leaving 13 bases unmatched. The CDR3 sequence: CASSSLLSGLAEDTQYF. CDR3 DNA sequence: TGTGCCAGCAGTTCCCTACTCTCGGGACTAGCCGAAGATACGCAGTATTTT.

The chain carries TRBV15 and TRBJ2-1; 9 bases fit TRBD1. The germline V gene has CDR1 LNHNV and CDR2 YYDKDF (reference sequence). V was clipped by 5 bases and J by 3 bases; unmatched bases: 11. CDR3 length equals 17 residues. The CDR3 region has the DNA TGTGCCACCAGCGGTACCGGGACAGGGTTCGGCTACAATGAGCAGTTCTTC. Encoded protein: CATSGTGTGFGYNEQFF.

The rearrangement joins TRBV11-1 to TRBJ2-7, with D possibly matching TRBD2 (6 bases). The V end lost 3 bases, the J end lost 0 bases, and 12 bases lay between the germline ends. The V gene's germline CDR1 is SGHAT and CDR2 FQDESV (reference sequence). The CDR3 has 15 amino acids. CDR3 region: CASSLAGRASYEQYF. CDR3 in DNA: TGTGCCAGCAGCTTGGCGGGACGAGCCTCCTACGAGCAGTACTTC.

The chain is built from TRBV6-5 and TRBJ2-5; no definite D call. The V end was cut by 5 bases, the J end by 5 bases, with 9 bases between. This CDR3 comprises 12 residues. Germline CDR1 and CDR2: MNHEY and SVGAGI. The CDR3 here is CASSETWETQYF. The CDR3, as DNA: TGTGCCAGCAGTGAAACATGGGAGACCCAGTACTTC.

This chain links TRBV5-6 with TRBJ1-1; 8 nucleotides line up with TRBD1. Germline V gene lookup returns CDR1 SGHDT and CDR2 YYEEEE. V trimming: 1 base; J trimming: 5 bases; junction bases outside the gene matches: 4. This CDR3 is 14 amino acids long. CDR3 loop: CASSLTGGLTEAFF. The DNA for the CDR3 is TGTGCCAGCAGCTTGACAGGGGGACTGACTGAAGCTTTCTTT. Full variable domain (outside the CDR3, taken from reference TRBV5-6 and TRBJ1-1): DAGVTQSPTHLIKTRGQQVTLRCSPKSGHDTVSWYQQALGQGPQFIFQYYEEEERQRGNFPDRFSGHQFPNYSSELNVNALLLGDSALYLCASSLTGGLTEAFFGQGTRLTVV.

In DNA, the CDR3 is TGTGCCAGCAGTGAAGGGTGGGGAGATACCTACAATGAGCAGTTCTTC. Translating gives CASSEGWGDTYNEQFF. This rearrangement joins TRBV2 to TRBJ2-1; tentatively, D is TRBD2 (5 bases). This CDR3 comprises 16 residues. Trimming took off 1 base at V and 2 bases at J, with 12 bases between the two ends. Germline-derived CDR1 and CDR2 are SNHLY and FYNNEI.

This chain connects TRBV18 to TRBJ2-2; D unclear. The V gene's germline CDR1 is KGHSH and CDR2 LQKENI. The CDR3 sequence is 17 residues long. V shed 0 bases and J shed 0 bases, with 11 bases lying between them. The CDR3 DNA follows: TGTGCCAGCTCACCACCATCGGCAATCGCGAACACCGGGGAGCTGTTTTTT. This encodes CASSPPSAIANTGELFF. Combining the CDR3 with reference TRBV18 and TRBJ2-2 gives the whole variable domain NAGVMQNPRHLVRRRGQEARLRCSPMKGHSHVYWYRQLPEEGLKFMVYLQKENIIDESGMPKERFSAEFPKEGPSILRIQQVVRGDSAAYFCASSPPSAIANTGELFFGEGSRLTVL.

This clone was picked up one time. The chain couples TRBV5-1 to TRBJ2-5, with TRBD1 matching over 7 bases. Trimming cost V 3 bases and J 0 bases; bases outside gene matches: 2. The CDR3 runs 14 residues. Germline loops: CDR1 SGHRS, CDR2 YFSETQ. This CDR3 reads CASSSQGNQETQYF. The CDR3 DNA reads TGCGCCAGCAGCTCACAGGGGAACCAAGAGACCCAGTACTTC.

The chain uses TRBV5-5 and TRBJ1-1; TRBD1 might be the D (5 bases). Trimming pared 4 bases from V and 0 bases from J, leaving 13 bases between. The germline gives CDR1 SGHKS, CDR2 YYEKEE (reference sequence). The CDR3 length is 15 residues. The CDR3 sequence is CASSPKTEMNTEAFF. The CDR3 DNA is TGTGCCAGCAGCCCTAAGACAGAGATGAACACTGAAGCTTTCTTT.

The V gene is TRBV9, the J gene TRBJ2-3; 8 bases align to TRBD1. Per germline, CDR1 SGDLS and CDR2 YYNGEE. Unmatched junction bases numbered 4, after V lost 3 bases and J lost 1 base. This CDR3 has 15 residues. CDR3 in DNA: TGTGCCAGCAGCGGGACAGGGTTCCGCACAGATACGCAGTATTTT. This translates into CASSGTGFRTDTQYF.

The chain carries TRBV15 and TRBJ2-2, with a weak D call TRBD1 (6 bases). V was trimmed by 4 bases and J by 1 base, leaving 7 bases between them. CDR1 and CDR2 from the germline V gene are LNHNV and YYDKDF (reference sequence). The CDR3 is made up of 14 amino acids. The CDR3 region is CATSMTGNTGELFF. The CDR3 bases are TGTGCCACCAGCATGACAGGGAACACCGGGGAGCTGTTTTTT. The full variable domain, in which reference TRBV15 and TRBJ2-2 provide the parts outside the CDR3, is DAMVIQNPRYQVTQFGKPVTLSCSQTLNHNVMYWYQQKSSQAPKLLFHYYDKDFNNEADTPDNFQSRRPNTSFCFLDIRSPGLGDTAMYLCATSMTGNTGELFFGEGSRLTVL.

The chain couples TRBV4-1 to TRBJ2-7; D gene ambiguous. Germline-derived CDR1 and CDR2 are MGHRA and YSYEKL. V shed 4 bases and J shed 1 base, with 8 bases lying between them. The CDR3 sequence is 13 residues long. This CDR3 is CASSPSLSYEQYF. CDR3 DNA sequence: TGCGCCAGCAGCCCCAGTCTATCCTACGAGCAGTACTTC.

V and J are TRBV7-6 and TRBJ1-1; TRBD1 might be the D (5 bases). The CDR3 sequence is 17 residues long. Germline V lookup: CDR1 SGHVS, CDR2 FNYEAQ. The V end lost 1 base, the J end lost 1 base, and 16 bases lay between the germline ends. CDR3 coding DNA: TGTGCCAGCAGCTTAGACCCCCGGCCAGGGCAGAACACTGAAGCTTTCTTT. This sequence encodes CASSLDPRPGQNTEAFF.

This chain uses TRBV18 with TRBJ1-2; no clear D gene. From germline, CDR1 is KGHSH and CDR2 LQKENI. The CDR3 spans 15 residues. Trimming left V 8 bases short and J 3 bases short, with 19 bases between. The CDR3 coding sequence is TGTGCCAGCGCGCCGCCTGAGCCTTCGGACTATGGCTACACCTTC. This translates into CASAPPEPSDYGYTF.

The chain carries TRBV9 and TRBJ2-7; 12 positions agree with TRBD2. The V and J ends lost 2 bases and 1 base, in that order; junction bases with no gene match: 1. This CDR3 has 15 residues. Germline V gene data show CDR1 as SGDLS and CDR2 as YYNGEE. The CDR3 loop is CASSVGLAGSYEQYF. In DNA, the CDR3 is TGTGCCAGCAGCGTTGGACTAGCGGGATCCTACGAGCAGTACTTC.

The chain employs TRBV29-1 and TRBJ1-4; D remains ambiguous. Trimming stripped 4 bases from V and 3 bases from J, with 9 bases between. CDR1 is SQVTM, CDR2 ANQGSEA, per germline. The CDR3 is 13 residues long. CDR3 residues: CSVAGTANEKLFF. CDR3 DNA sequence: TGCAGCGTTGCAGGAACGGCTAATGAAAAACTGTTTTTT.

The chain employs TRBV27 and TRBJ2-3; D is unresolved. Germline lookup yields CDR1 MNHEY and CDR2 SMNVEV (reference sequence). The CDR3 length is 15 residues. V gave up 2 bases and J gave up 6 bases, with 15 bases separating them. CDR3 in amino acids: CASSLSLSSRDTQYF. CDR3 DNA sequence: TGTGCCAGCAGTTTAAGTCTCAGCTCTAGGGATACGCAGTATTTT.

The table lists this clone with a few counts. The V and J genes are TRBV15 and TRBJ2-5; D possibly corresponds to TRBD1 (6 bases). The CDR3 runs to 15 residues. V was pared by 0 bases and J by 2 bases, with 10 bases between. The V gene's germline CDR1 is LNHNV and CDR2 YYDKDF (reference sequence). The CDR3 region has the DNA TGTGCCACCAGCAGAGATCGAGGGGGACAAGAGACCCAGTACTTC. Amino acids: CATSRDRGGQETQYF. Drawing the rest from reference TRBV15 and TRBJ2-5, the complete variable domain is DAMVIQNPRYQVTQFGKPVTLSCSQTLNHNVMYWYQQKSSQAPKLLFHYYDKDFNNEADTPDNFQSRRPNTSFCFLDIRSPGLGDTAMYLCATSRDRGGQETQYFGPGTRLLVL.

The chain uses TRBV18 and TRBJ1-5, with no clear D. CDR3 size: 15 residues. Germline assignment: CDR1 KGHSH and CDR2 LQKENI. V lost 3 bases, J lost 1 base, and 10 bases lay in between. CDR3 region: CASSPNGRSNQPQHF. The DNA for the CDR3 is TGTGCCAGCTCACCTAACGGACGGAGCAATCAGCCCCAGCATTTT.

This clone came up a few times. This sequence joins TRBV27 and TRBJ1-1, with D uncertain. V gave up 4 bases and J gave up 1 base, with 13 bases separating them. Germline CDR1 MNHEY, CDR2 SMNVEV (reference sequence). The CDR3 consists of 15 residues. CDR3 nucleotide sequence: TGTGCCAGCAGTTGGGAGGCGACGGGGAACACTGAAGCTTTCTTT. This encodes CASSWEATGNTEAFF.

This chain joins TRBV10-3 and TRBJ1-5, with D possibly TRBD1 on 5 matching bases. Germline loops: CDR1 ENHRY, CDR2 SYGVKD. The V end was cut by 0 bases, the J end by 4 bases, with 10 bases between. This CDR3 is 15 amino acids long. This CDR3 is CAISESADSNQPQHF. In nucleotides, the CDR3 is TGTGCCATCAGTGAGTCGGCAGACAGTAATCAGCCCCAGCATTTT.

The chain uses TRBV6-1 and TRBJ1-5, with D possibly matching TRBD1 (6 bases). CDR3 length: 13 amino acids. Germline-derived CDR1 and CDR2 are MNHNS and SASEGT. V was cut by 7 bases and J by 3 bases, with 10 bases left in between. The CDR3: CASTRDNNQPQHF. The CDR3 nucleotides read TGTGCCAGCACCAGGGACAACAATCAGCCCCAGCATTTT.